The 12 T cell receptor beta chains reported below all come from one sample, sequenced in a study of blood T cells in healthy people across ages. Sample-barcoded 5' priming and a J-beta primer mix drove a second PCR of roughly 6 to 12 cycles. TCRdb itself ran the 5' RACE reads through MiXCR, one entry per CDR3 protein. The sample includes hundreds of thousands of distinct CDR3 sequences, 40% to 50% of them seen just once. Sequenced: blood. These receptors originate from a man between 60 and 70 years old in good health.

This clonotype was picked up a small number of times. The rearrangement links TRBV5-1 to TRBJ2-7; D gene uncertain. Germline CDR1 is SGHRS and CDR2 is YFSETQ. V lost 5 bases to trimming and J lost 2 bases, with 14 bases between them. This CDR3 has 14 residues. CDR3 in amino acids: CASRNGFGPYEQYF. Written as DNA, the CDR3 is TGCGCCAGCAGGAATGGTTTTGGACCCTACGAGCAGTACTTC.

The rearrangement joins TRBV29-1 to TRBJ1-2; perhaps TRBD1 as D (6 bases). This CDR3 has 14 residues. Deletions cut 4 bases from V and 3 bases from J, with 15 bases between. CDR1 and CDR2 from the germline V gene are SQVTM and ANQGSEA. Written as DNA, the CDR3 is TGCAGCGTTGCCGGGACACCGTTTGACTATGGCTACACCTTC. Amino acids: CSVAGTPFDYGYTF.

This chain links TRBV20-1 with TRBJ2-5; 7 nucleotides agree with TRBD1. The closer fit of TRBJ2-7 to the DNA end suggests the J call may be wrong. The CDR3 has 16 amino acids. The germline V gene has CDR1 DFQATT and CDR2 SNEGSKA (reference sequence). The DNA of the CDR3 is TGCAGTGCTAGAGATCTAGCCGGGACAGCCGTCTACGAGCAGTACTTC. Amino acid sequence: CSARDLAGTAVYEQYF.

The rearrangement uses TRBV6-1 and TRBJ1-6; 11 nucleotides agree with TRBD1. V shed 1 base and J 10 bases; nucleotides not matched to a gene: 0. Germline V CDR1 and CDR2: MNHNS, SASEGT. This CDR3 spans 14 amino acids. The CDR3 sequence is CASSEGTGGSPLHF. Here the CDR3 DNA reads TGTGCCAGCAGTGAAGGGACAGGGGGCTCACCCCTCCACTTT.

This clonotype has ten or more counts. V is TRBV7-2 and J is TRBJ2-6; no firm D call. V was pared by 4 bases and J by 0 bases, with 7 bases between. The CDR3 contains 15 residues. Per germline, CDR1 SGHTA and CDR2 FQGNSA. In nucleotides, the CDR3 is TGTGCCAGCAGCTCCCTCGGCTCTGGGGCCAACGTCCTGACTTTC. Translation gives CASSSLGSGANVLTF.

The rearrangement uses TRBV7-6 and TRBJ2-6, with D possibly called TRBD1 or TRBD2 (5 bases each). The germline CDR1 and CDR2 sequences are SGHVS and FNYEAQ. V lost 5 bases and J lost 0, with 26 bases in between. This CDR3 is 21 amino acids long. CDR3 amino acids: CASSVPRFPRDGDSGANVLTF. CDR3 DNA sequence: TGTGCCAGCAGCGTTCCTAGATTCCCCCGGGACGGTGACTCTGGGGCCAACGTCCTGACTTTC.

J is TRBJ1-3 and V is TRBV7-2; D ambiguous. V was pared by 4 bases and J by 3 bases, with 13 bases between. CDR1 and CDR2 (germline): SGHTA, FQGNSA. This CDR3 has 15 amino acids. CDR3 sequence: CASSSRSGNGNTIYF. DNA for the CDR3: TGTGCCAGCAGCTCCCGATCCGGGAATGGAAACACCATATATTTT. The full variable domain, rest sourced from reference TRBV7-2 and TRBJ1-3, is GAGVSQSPSNKVTEKGKDVELRCDPISGHTALYWYRQSLGQGLEFLIYFQGNSAPDKSGLPSDRFSAERTGGSVSTLTIQRTQQEDSAVYLCASSSRSGNGNTIYFGEGSWLTVV.

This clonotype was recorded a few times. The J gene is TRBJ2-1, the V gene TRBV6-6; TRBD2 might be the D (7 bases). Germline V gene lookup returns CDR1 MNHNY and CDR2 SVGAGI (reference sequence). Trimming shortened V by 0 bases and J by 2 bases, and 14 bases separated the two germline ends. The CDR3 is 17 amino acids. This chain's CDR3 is CASSYSRGGTTYNEQFF. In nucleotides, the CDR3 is TGTGCCAGCAGTTACTCGAGGGGGGGGACCACCTACAATGAGCAGTTCTTC.

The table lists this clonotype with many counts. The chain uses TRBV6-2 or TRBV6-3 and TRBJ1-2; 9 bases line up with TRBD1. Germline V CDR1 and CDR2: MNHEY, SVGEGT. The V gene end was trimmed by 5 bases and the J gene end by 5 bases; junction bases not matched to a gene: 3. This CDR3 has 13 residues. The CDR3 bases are TGTGCCAGCAGTCGGGACAGGGATTATGGCTACACCTTC. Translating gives CASSRDRDYGYTF.

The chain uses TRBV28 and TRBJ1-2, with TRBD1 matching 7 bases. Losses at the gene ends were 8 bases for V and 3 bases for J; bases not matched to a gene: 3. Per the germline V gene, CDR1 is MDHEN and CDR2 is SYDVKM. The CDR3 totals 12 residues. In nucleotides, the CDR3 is TGTGCCAGCGCAGGGGGTTACTATGGCTACACCTTC. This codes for CASAGGYYGYTF.

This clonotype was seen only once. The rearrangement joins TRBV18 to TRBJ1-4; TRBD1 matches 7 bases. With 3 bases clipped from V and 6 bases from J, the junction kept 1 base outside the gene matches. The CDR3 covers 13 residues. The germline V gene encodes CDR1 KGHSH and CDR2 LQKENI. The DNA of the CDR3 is TGTGCCAGCTCACCGGGGACAGATGAAAAACTGTTTTTT. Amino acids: CASSPGTDEKLFF. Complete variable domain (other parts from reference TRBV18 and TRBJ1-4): NAGVMQNPRHLVRRRGQEARLRCSPMKGHSHVYWYRQLPEEGLKFMVYLQKENIIDESGMPKERFSAEFPKEGPSILRIQQVVRGDSAAYFCASSPGTDEKLFFGSGTQLSVL.

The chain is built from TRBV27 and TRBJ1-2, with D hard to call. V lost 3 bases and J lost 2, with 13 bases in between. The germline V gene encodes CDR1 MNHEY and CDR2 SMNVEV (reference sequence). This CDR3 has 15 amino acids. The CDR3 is CASSFLKDPNYGYTF. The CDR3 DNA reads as TGTGCCAGCAGTTTTCTCAAAGACCCGAACTATGGCTACACCTTC.